This TCR beta chain is drawn from a study of blood T cell repertoires in COVID-19. Turning to the study itself: The United States, Italy and Spain were the sources of the acute and convalescent COVID-19 samples. T cells, B-cell-depleted T cells, or PBMCs supplied cDNA or gDNA.

Original processing notes: Nucleated cell counts were estimated from reference gene primer amplification. The assay was immunoSEQ multiplex PCR, and TCRdb's table has in-frame clones only and misses some. V and J calls and clone size are copied from that table; D and trimming were computed from the DNA. There are approximately 160,000 clones in the sample; 70% to 90% occur only once, and approximately 4% lies in the top ten. Trimming at V came to 7 bases and at J to 7 bases, leaving 4 bases not matched to a gene. The CDR3 runs to 12 residues. Per germline, CDR1 MNHEY and CDR2 SMNVEV (reference sequence).

Source material: peripheral blood. This clonotype originated in a woman aged 70 to 79 with acute or convalescent COVID-19. This chain uses TRBV27 with TRBJ1-2; 9 bases match TRBD1. CDR3 sequence reads: CASKQGASGYTF. CDR3 DNA: TGTGCCAGCAAACAGGGGGCAAGTGGCTACACCTTC.